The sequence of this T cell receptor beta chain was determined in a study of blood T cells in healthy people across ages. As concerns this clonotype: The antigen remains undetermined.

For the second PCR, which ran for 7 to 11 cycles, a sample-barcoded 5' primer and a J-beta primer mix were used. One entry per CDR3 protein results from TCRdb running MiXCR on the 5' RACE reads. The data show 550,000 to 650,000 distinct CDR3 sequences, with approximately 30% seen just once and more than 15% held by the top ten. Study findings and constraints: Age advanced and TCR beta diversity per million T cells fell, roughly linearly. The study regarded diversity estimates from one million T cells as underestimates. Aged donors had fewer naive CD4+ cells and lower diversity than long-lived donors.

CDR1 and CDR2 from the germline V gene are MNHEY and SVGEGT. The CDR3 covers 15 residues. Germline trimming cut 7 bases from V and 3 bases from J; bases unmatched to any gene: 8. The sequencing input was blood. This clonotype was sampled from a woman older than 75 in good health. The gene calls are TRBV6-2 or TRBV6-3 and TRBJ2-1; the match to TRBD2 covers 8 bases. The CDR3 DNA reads TGTGCCAGCACACGGGGGCGGGGGGACTACAATGAGCAGTTCTTC. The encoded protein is CASTRGRGDYNEQFF.